A selection of T cell receptor beta chains follows, all from one sample in a study of Graves' ophthalmopathy and Graves' hyperthyroidism. TCRdb re-called the multiplex PCR reads with MiXCR, one entry per CDR3 protein. The sample includes approximately 410,000 distinct CDR3 sequences, roughly 15% of them seen just once. Sequencing used peripheral blood. The receptors were gathered from a woman under 30 with stable Graves' hyperthyroidism. Both conserved end residues are part of each CDR3. Fields, in order: clone size, V gene, D gene, J gene, CDR3 DNA, CDR3 protein. D genes are given only for firm matches. Clone size is shown for a subset of rows, as once, few, many or a class of expanded clone.

>many|TRBV19|-|TRBJ2-5
TGTGCCAGTAGTATCGCGGGGCTTCAGGAGACCCAGTACTTC
CASSIAGLQETQYF
>few|TRBV11-2|TRBD1|TRBJ2-2
TGTGCCAGCAGCTTAGTGTCGGGACAGCCGAACACCGGGGAGCTGTTTTTT
CASSLVSGQPNTGELFF
>many|TRBV6-5|-|TRBJ2-5
TGTGCCAGCAGTTACTCGTTCCGGATAGGAGCGGAGACCCAGTACTTC
CASSYSFRIGAETQYF
>few|TRBV19|-|TRBJ2-3
TGTGCCAGTAGCCCAGATAGCACAGATACGCAGTATTTT
CASSPDSTDTQYF
>-|TRBV2|TRBD2|TRBJ2-2
TGTGCCAGCAGTGAATCTCTAGCGGTGGGGCTAAACATCGCGGAGCTGTTTTTT
CASSESLAVGLNIAELFF
>few|TRBV7-3|-|TRBJ2-7
TGTGCCAGCAGCTTAGAGGCAGGGGCACAATACGAGCAGTACTTC
CASSLEAGAQYEQYF
>few|TRBV14|-|TRBJ2-6
TGTGCCAGCAGTATTCGGGCCTCTGGGGCCAACGTCCTGACTTTC
CASSIRASGANVLTF
>-|TRBV24-1|TRBD1|TRBJ2-2
TGTGCCACCAGTGATCCGACAGGGGGCATGGCCACCGGGGAGCTGTTTTTT
CATSDPTGGMATGELFF
>few|TRBV6-1|-|TRBJ1-1
TGTGCCACCGGAGGAACAGTGAACACTGAAGCTTTCTTT
CATGGTVNTEAFF
>-|TRBV28|TRBD1|TRBJ2-7
TGTGCCAGCAGTTTTTCGGACAGGGGTGGAGAGCAGTACTTC
CASSFSDRGGEQYF
>many|TRBV18|-|TRBJ1-1
TGTGCCAGCTCACCTAAGGGGGGTACTTTGGCTTTCTTT
CASSPKGGTLAFF
>many|TRBV24-1|TRBD1|TRBJ1-5
TGTGCCATAAGGACAGGGAATGGGAATCAGCCCCAGCATTTT
CAIRTGNGNQPQHF
>-|TRBV15|-|TRBJ2-7
TGTGCCACCAGCAGAGATTTCGCAGGGCGCGACGAGCAGTACTTC
CATSRDFAGRDEQYF
>many|TRBV14|-|TRBJ2-5
TGTGCCAGCAGCCAAGATTTTGCAGGGGACGAGACCCAGTACTTC
CASSQDFAGDETQYF
>many|TRBV19|-|TRBJ1-5
TGTGCCAGTAGAACAGGGCTTCAGCCCCAGCATTTT
CASRTGLQPQHF
>many|TRBV5-4|-|TRBJ2-5
TGTGCCAGCAGCTCTCAGGATTGGGAGACCCAGTACTTC
CASSSQDWETQYF
>few|TRBV27|-|TRBJ1-5
TGTGCCAGCAGTCCCTCAGGGATTCAGCCCCAGCATTTT
CASSPSGIQPQHF
>many|TRBV7-3|TRBD1|TRBJ2-2
TGTGCCAGCAGCTTCTCACAGGGGCTAGCCGGGGAGCTGTTTTTT
CASSFSQGLAGELFF
>many|TRBV10-3|-|TRBJ2-7
TGTGCCATCAGTGAGGGCGCGAGCAGGGGTGGCGAGCAGTACTTC
CAISEGASRGGEQYF
>many|TRBV20-1|-|TRBJ2-5
TGCAGCCGGGGGCAGGGCGGAGCAGAGACCCAGTACTTC
CSRGQGGAETQYF
>many|TRBV7-2|TRBD2|TRBJ2-7
TGTGCCAGCAGCGCCGGACTAGCGGGGGTTTACGAGCAGTACTTC
CASSAGLAGVYEQYF
>-|TRBV2|-|TRBJ2-5
TGTGCCAGCAAAAGGGAAGGAGAGACCCAGTACTTC
CASKREGETQYF
>-|TRBV14|TRBD2|TRBJ2-4
TGTGCCAGCAGCCAAGATCGGAGCGGGGGAAACATTCAGTACTTC
CASSQDRSGGNIQYF
>-|TRBV4-1|TRBD1|TRBJ1-2
TGCGCCAGCAGCCTCCGACAGGGGGCTAATGGCTACACCTTC
CASSLRQGANGYTF
>many|TRBV12-3/TRBV12-4|-|TRBJ1-2
TGTGCCAGCAGTGCACCCGATTTTAAGACACGGGGCCTCTATGGCTACACCTTC
CASSAPDFKTRGLYGYTF
>-|TRBV14|-|TRBJ1-5
TGTGCCAGCAGCACCGGGACACTCCACCCGTGCAATCAGCCCCAGCATTTT
CASSTGTLHPCNQPQHF
>many|TRBV7-3|-|TRBJ2-7
TGTGCCAGCAGCTTGAGGGCGCAGGGTGAGCAGTACTTC
CASSLRAQGEQYF
>many|TRBV5-1|-|TRBJ2-7
TGCGCCAGCAGCTCGGGATTGACAGGAGGGTATTCCTACGAGCAGTACTTC
CASSSGLTGGYSYEQYF
>few|TRBV9|-|TRBJ2-2
TGTGCCAGCAGCGTAGTACAGTCCGGGGAGCTGTTTTTT
CASSVVQSGELFF
>many|TRBV12-3/TRBV12-4|-|TRBJ2-7
TGTGCCAGCAGTTTGGCTTCCCCTTACGAGCAGTACTTC
CASSLASPYEQYF
>many|TRBV7-2|TRBD2|TRBJ2-5
TGTGCCAGCAGCCTGGGGCTAGCGGTTTCCCTAGAGACCCAGTACTTC
CASSLGLAVSLETQYF
>many|TRBV6-5|TRBD1|TRBJ1-1
TGTGCCAGCAGTACGGACAGGGTGGGGACTGAAGCTTTCTTT
CASSTDRVGTEAFF
>-|TRBV25-1|-|TRBJ1-6
TGTGCCAGCAGTGATTGGCCGGAGGATTCACCCCTCCACTTT
CASSDWPEDSPLHF
>-|TRBV6-2/TRBV6-3|TRBD2|TRBJ2-5
TGTGCCAGCAGTTACTCGAGAGCGGGGGCCAACCAAGAGACCCAGTACTTC
CASSYSRAGANQETQYF
>many|TRBV12-3/TRBV12-4|-|TRBJ1-5
TGTGCCAGCAGTTTAGCAGGGTTGATGGATCAGCCCCAGCATTTT
CASSLAGLMDQPQHF
>many|TRBV12-3/TRBV12-4|-|TRBJ1-2
TGTGCCAGCAGTGGAGGGGGTGACGGGGGCTACACCTTC
CASSGGGDGGYTF
>-|TRBV11-2|-|TRBJ2-7
TGTGCCAGCAGCGCCCGTAGGGGGCAGTACTTC
CASSARRGQYF
>many|TRBV7-8|TRBD2|TRBJ2-5
TGTGCCAGCAGGGCGGGACTAGCGGTGTTGAAGACCCAGTACTTC
CASRAGLAVLKTQYF
>few|TRBV7-3|-|TRBJ1-1
TGTGCCAGCAGCTTAACCTCGAGGCGGGGAGGTACTGAAGCTTTCTTT
CASSLTSRRGGTEAFF
>many|TRBV7-3|-|TRBJ2-7
TGTGCCAGCAGCTTATCTGGATTGGCGGACGAGCAGTACTTC
CASSLSGLADEQYF
>many|TRBV7-2|-|TRBJ2-5
TGTGCCACCTCGATAGGCCAAGAGACCCAGTACTTC
CATSIGQETQYF
>many|TRBV6-1|-|TRBJ2-7
TGTGCCAGCAGTGAAAACATTTCCTACGAGCAGTACTTC
CASSENISYEQYF
>many|TRBV24-1|-|TRBJ2-7
TGTGCCACCAGTGATTTCTTCGGGGTCGAGCAGTACTTC
CATSDFFGVEQYF
>many|TRBV7-2|TRBD1|TRBJ2-4
TGTGCCAGCAGCTTAGAACAGGGCCACAGGGGGGACATTCAGTACTTC
CASSLEQGHRGDIQYF
>many|TRBV2|-|TRBJ1-5
TGTGCCAGCAGTGAAGCGCGGTATGGGGATCAGCCCCAGCATTTT
CASSEARYGDQPQHF